Detailed here is one T cell receptor (beta chain). Its specificity is not known. The data derive from a study of CD8 T cells in cerebrospinal fluid in Alzheimer's disease. The overall study: CSF T cell clonal expansion was assessed by plate-based nested PCR and droplet-based sequencing. Study-wide results and limits: The largest CSF clone was proportionally bigger in mild cognitive impairment or Alzheimer's disease than controls.

No participant had an acute infectious disease, and all were physically fit. The germline V gene encodes CDR1 LNHNV and CDR2 YYDKDF (reference sequence). This CDR3 is 13 amino acids long. TCRdb re-called the 10x single-cell sequencing reads; one entry per CDR3 protein, DNA not given. Its table records roughly 1,500 distinct CDR3 sequences. The sample was cerebrospinal fluid. V is TRBV15 and J is TRBJ1-2. The sequence derives from a human donor in good health. The CDR3 is CATSRGGDYGYTF.